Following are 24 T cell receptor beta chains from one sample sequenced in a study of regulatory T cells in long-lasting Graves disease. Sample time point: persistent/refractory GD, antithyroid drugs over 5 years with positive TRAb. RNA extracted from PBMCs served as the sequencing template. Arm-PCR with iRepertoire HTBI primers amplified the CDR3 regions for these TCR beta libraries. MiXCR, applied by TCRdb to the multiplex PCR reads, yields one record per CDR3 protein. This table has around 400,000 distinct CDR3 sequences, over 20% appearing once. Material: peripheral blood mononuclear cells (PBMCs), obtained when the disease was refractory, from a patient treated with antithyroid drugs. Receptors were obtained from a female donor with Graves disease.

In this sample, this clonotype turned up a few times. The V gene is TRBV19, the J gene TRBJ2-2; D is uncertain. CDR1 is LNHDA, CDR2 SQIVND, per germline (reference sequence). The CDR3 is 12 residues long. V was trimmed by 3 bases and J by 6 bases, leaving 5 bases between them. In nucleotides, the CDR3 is TGTGCCAGTAGTATTATCCCCGGGGAGCTGTTTTTT. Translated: CASSIIPGELFF.

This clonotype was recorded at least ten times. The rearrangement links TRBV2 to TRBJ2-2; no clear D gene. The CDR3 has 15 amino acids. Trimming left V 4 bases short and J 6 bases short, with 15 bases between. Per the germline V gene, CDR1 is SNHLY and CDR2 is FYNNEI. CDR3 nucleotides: TGTGCCAGCAGTGGTGGGAAGGGTGGAGCCGGGGAGCTGTTTTTT. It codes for CASSGGKGGAGELFF.

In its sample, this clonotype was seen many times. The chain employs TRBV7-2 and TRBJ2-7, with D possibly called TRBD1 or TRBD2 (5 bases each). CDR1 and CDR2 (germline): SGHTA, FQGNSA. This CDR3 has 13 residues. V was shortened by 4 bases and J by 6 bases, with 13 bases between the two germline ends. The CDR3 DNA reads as TGTGCCAGCAGCTCCGGGACCCTCTTCGAGCAGTACTTC. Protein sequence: CASSSGTLFEQYF.

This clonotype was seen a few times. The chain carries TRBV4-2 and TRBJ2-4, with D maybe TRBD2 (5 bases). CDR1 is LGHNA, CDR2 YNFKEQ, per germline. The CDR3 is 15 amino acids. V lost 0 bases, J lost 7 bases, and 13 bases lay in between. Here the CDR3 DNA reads TGTGCCAGCAGCCAAGATTCGGGAAACGCGAACATTCAGTACTTC. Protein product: CASSQDSGNANIQYF.

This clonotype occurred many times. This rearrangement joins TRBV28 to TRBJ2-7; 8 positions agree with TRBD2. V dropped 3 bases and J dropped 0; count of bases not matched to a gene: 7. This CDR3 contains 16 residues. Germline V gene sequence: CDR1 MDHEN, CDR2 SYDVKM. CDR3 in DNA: TGTGCCAGCAGTTTCTCCGCCGGGACTAGCTCCTACGAGCAGTACTTC. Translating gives CASSFSAGTSSYEQYF.

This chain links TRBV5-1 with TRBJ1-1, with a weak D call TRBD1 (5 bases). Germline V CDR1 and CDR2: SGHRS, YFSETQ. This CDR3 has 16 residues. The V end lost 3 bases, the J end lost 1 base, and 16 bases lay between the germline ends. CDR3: CASSSTTVGTNTEAFF. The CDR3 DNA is TGCGCCAGCAGCTCGACGACAGTCGGTACGAACACTGAAGCTTTCTTT.

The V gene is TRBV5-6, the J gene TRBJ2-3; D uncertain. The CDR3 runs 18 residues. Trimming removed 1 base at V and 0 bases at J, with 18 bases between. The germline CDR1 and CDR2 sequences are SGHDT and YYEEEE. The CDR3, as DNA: TGTGCCAGCAGCTTGTATGCGGTCCTCTTCTCTAGCACAGATACGCAGTATTTT. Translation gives CASSLYAVLFSSTDTQYF.

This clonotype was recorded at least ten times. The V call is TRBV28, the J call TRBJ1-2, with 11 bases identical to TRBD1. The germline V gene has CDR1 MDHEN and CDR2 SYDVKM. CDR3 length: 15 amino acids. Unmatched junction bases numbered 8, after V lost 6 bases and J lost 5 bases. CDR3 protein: CASSLGGTGGYGYTF. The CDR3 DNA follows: TGTGCCAGCAGCCTGGGAGGGACAGGGGGGTATGGCTACACCTTC.

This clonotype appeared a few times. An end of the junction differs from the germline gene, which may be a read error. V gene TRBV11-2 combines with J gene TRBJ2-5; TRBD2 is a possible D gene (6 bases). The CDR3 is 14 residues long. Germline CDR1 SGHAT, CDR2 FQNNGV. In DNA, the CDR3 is TGCGCCAGCAGCTTGGATCCGGGGGAAGAGACCCAGTACTTC. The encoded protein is CASSLDPGEETQYF. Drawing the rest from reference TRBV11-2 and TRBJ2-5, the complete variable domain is EAGVAQSPRYKIIEKRQSVAFWCNPISGHATLYWYQQILGQGPKLLIQFQNNGVVDDSQLPKDRFSAERLKGVDSTLKIQPAKLEDSAVYLCASSLDPGEETQYFGPGTRLLVL.

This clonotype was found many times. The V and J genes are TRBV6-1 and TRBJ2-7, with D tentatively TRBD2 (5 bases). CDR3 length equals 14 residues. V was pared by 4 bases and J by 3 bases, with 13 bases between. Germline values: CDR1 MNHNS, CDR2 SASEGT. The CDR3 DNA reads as TGTGCCAGCAGTGTCCGGGAAGTGGGCTACGAGCAGTACTTC. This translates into CASSVREVGYEQYF.

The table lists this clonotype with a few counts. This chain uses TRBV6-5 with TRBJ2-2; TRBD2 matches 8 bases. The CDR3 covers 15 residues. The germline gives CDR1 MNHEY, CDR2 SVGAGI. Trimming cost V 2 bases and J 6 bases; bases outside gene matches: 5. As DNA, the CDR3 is TGTGCCAGCAGTTACAGCGGGAGCAGGGCCGGGGAGCTGTTTTTT. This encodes CASSYSGSRAGELFF.

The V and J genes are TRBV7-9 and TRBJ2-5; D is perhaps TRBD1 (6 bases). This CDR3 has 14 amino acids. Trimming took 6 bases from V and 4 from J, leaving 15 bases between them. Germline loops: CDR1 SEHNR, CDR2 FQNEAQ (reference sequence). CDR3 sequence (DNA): TGTGCCAGCAGGAAGGACAGCTTGGGAGAGACCCAGTACTTC. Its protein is CASRKDSLGETQYF.

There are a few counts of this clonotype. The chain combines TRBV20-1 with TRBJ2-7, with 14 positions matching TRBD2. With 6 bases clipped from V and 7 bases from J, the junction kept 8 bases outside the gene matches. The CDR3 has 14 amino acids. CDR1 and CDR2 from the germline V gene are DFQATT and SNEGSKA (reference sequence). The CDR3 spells CSARGLAGVQEQYF. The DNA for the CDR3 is TGCAGTGCGAGGGGACTAGCGGGAGTTCAGGAGCAGTACTTC.

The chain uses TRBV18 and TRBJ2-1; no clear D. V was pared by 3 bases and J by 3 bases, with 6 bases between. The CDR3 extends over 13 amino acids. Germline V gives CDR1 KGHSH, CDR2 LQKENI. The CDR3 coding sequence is TGTGCCAGCTCACCCGCCTACTACAATGAGCAGTTCTTC. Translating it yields CASSPAYYNEQFF.

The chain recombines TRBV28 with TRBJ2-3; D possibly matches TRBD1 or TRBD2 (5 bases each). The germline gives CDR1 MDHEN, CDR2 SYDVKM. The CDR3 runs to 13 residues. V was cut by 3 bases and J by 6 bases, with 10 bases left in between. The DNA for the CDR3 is TGTGCCAGCAGTTTTGGGGGAGCGGATACGCAGTATTTT. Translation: CASSFGGADTQYF.

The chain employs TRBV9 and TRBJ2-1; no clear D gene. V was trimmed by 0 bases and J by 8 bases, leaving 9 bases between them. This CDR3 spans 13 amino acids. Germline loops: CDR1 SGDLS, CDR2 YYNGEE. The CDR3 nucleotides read TGTGCCAGCAGCGTAGCCAGAGCAGATGAGCAGTTCTTC. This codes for CASSVARADEQFF.

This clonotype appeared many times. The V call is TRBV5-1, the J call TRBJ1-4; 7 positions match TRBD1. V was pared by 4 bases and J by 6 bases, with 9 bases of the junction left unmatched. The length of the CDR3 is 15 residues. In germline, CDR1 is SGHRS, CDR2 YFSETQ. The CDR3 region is CASSPQGSGDEKLFF. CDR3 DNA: TGCGCCAGCAGCCCACAGGGGAGTGGGGATGAAAAACTGTTTTTT.

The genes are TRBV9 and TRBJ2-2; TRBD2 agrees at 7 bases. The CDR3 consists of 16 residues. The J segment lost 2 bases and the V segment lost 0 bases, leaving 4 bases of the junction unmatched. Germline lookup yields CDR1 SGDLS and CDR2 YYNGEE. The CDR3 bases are TGTGCCAGCAGCGTAGTTCCTAGCGGAAACACCGGGGAGCTGTTTTTT. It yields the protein CASSVVPSGNTGELFF.

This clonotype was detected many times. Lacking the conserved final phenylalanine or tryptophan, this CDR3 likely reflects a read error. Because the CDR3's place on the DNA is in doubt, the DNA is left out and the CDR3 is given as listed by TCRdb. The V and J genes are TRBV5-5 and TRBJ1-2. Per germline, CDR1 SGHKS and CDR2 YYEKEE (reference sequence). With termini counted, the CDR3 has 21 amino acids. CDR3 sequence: CASSLRADTPMATPSVRGPAL.

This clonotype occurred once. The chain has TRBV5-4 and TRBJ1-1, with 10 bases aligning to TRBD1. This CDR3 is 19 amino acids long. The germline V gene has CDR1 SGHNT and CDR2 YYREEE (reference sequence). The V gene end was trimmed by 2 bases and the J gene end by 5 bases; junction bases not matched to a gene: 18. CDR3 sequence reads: CASSLRTGTGVVVGTEAFF. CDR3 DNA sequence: TGTGCCAGCAGCTTAAGGACAGGGACAGGGGTAGTAGTTGGGACTGAAGCTTTCTTT.

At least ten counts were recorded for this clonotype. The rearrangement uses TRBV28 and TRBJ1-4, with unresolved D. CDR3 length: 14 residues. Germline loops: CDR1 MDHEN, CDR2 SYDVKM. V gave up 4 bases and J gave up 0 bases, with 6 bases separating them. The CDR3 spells CASSSPTTNEKLFF. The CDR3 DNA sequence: TGTGCCAGCAGTTCCCCAACAACTAATGAAAAACTGTTTTTT.

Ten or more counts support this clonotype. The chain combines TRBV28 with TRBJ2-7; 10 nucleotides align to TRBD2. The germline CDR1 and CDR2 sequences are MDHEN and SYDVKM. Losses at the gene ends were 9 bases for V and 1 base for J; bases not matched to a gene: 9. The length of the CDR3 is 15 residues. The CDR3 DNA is TGTGCCAGTCAGGTCCTAGCGGGAGTGTCCTACGAGCAGTACTTC. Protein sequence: CASQVLAGVSYEQYF.

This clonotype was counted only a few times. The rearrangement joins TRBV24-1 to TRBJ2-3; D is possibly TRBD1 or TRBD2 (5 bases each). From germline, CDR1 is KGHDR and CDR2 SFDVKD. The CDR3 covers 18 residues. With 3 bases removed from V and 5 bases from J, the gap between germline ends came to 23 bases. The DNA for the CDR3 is TGTGCCACCAGTGATCCCCTCGGGGCCGACGAGGGTAGAGATACGCAGTATTTT. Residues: CATSDPLGADEGRDTQYF.

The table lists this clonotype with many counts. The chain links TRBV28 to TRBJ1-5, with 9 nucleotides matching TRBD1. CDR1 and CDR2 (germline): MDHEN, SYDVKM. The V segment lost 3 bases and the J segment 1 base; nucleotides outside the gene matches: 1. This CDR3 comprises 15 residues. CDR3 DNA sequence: TGTGCCAGCAGTTTTGACAGGGGGAGCAATCAGCCCCAGCATTTT. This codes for CASSFDRGSNQPQHF. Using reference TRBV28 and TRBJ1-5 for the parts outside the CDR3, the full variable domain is DVKVTQSSRYLVKRTGEKVFLECVQDMDHENMFWYRQDPGLGLRLIYFSYDVKMKEKGDIPEGYSVSREKKERFSLILESASTNQTSMYLCASSFDRGSNQPQHFGDGTRLSIL.